The following is a TCR beta chain sequence with its context. Its target is unknown. One end of the junction is discordant with germline, which a read error may explain. The CDR3 consists of 14 residues. Per the germline V gene, CDR1 is MGHRA and CDR2 is YSYEKL. The data stem from a study of cytomegalovirus exposure and HLA in healthy donors. Findings and caveats of the study: An analysis that came later showed most CMV-associated TCR beta chains appearing HLA-restricted.

The primer mix had 60 Vbeta and 13 Jbeta primers. How the authors handled the data: Later work found 65 million to 85 million unique TCR beta chains, with around 10 million shared. This table comes from immunoSEQ multiplex PCR, and its TCRdb copy is limited to in-frame clones, with some not included. V and J calls plus clone size are reproduced from that table; the DNA served to infer D and trimming. The profile covers fewer than 200,000 clones, with roughly 83% appearing a single time and around 0.97% taken by the ten largest. The material sequenced was PBMCs. The chain recombines TRBV4-1 with TRBJ2-1; TRBD1 matches 7 bases. This receptor was identified in a man aged 30 to 45 in good health and CMV-seronegative. As DNA, the CDR3 is TGCGCCAGCAGCCAGAAGGGACAGTACAATGGGCAGTTCTTC. Translation gives CASSQKGQYNGQFF.